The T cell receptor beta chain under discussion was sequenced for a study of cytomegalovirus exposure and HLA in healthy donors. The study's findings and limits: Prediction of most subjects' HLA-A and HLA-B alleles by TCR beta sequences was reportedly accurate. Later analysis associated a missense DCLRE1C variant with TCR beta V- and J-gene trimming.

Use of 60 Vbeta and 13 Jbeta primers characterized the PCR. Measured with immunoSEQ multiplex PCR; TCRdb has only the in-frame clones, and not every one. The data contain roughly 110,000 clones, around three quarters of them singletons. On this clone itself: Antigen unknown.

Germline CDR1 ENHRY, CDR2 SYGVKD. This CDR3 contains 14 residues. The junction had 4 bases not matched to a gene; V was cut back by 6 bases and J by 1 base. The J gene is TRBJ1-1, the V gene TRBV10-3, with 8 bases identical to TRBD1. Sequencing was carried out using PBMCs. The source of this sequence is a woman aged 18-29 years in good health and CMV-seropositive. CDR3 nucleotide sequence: TGTGCCATCAGCCGGGGGACAGGGAACACTGAAGCTTTCTTT. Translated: CAISRGTGNTEAFF.